This record concerns one TCR beta chain sequence. Its antigen is unidentified. This sample is part of a study of graft-versus-host responses after intestinal transplantation. Study information: Each of the recipients got a multivisceral, liver-intestinal, or isolated intestinal transplant. Uniformly, recipients were administered anti-thymocyte globulin induction with subsequent tacrolimus and steroids for roughly three years.

Findings of the study overall: Detected in recipient marrow were GvH clones, some of which were first observed in ileum or blood.

Generated by immunoSEQ multiplex PCR, the TCRdb table keeps only in-frame clones and is missing some. This sample has about 93,000 clones, with over 85% found just once. The sequences come from unstimulated CD8+ T cells sorted from spleen or lymph node cells, collected before intestinal transplant. The receptor comes from a human donor who received an intestinal transplant.

The CDR3 sequence is CASSPNPGQTNYGYTF. Here the CDR3 DNA reads TGTGCCAGCAGCCCCAACCCCGGACAGACTAACTATGGCTACACCTTC. This sequence joins TRBV16 and TRBJ1-2; tentative D call: TRBD1 (6 bases). Trimming left V 4 bases short and J 0 bases short, with 15 bases between. Germline CDR1 and CDR2: KGHSY and FQNENV. The CDR3 extends over 16 amino acids.